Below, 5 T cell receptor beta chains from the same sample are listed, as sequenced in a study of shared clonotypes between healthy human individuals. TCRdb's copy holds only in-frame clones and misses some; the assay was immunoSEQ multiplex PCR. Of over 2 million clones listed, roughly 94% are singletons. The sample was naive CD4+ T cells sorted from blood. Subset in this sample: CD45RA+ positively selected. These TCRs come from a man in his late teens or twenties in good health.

The DNA of the CDR3 is TGTGCCAGCAGCTTAGAACTACCGGGGGAGCAGTACTTC. Protein: CASSLELPGEQYF. This sequence joins TRBV7-2 and TRBJ2-7; possible D gene TRBD2, 5 bases. The CDR3 length is 13 residues. The V gene lost 1 base and the J gene lost 7 bases, with 11 bases spanning the gap. In germline, CDR1 is SGHTA, CDR2 FQGNSA.

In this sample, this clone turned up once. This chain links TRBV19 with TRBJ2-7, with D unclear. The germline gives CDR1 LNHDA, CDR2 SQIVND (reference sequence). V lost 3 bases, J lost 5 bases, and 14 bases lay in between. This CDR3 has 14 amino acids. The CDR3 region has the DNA TGTGCCAGTAGTATGGCCGTGGGCGCGGACGAGCAGTACTTC. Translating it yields CASSMAVGADEQYF.

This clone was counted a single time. In nucleotides, the CDR3 is TGTGCCAGTACCCCTCGTATCAACACTGAAGCTTTCTTT. The encoded protein is CASTPRINTEAFF. The rearrangement uses TRBV19 and TRBJ1-1; no clear D gene. CDR3 length equals 13 residues. The V end was cut by 7 bases, the J end by 2 bases, with 11 bases between. Per the germline V gene, CDR1 is LNHDA and CDR2 is SQIVND (reference sequence).

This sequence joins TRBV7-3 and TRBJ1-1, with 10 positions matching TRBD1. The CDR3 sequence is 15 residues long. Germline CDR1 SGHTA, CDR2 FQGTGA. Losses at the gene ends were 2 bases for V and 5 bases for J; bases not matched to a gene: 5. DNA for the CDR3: TGTGCCAGCAGCTTAGACAGGGGGCCCGGGACTGAAGCTTTCTTT. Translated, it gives CASSLDRGPGTEAFF. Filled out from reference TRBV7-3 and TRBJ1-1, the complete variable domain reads GAGVSQTPSNKVTEKGKYVELRCDPISGHTALYWYRQSLGQGPEFLIYFQGTGAADDSGLPNDRFFAVRPEGSVSTLKIQRTERGDSAVYLCASSLDRGPGTEAFFGQGTRLTVV.

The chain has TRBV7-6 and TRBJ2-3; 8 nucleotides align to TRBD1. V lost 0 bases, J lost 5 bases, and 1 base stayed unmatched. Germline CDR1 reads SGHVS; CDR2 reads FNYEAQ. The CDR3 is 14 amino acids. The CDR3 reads CASSLATGVDTQYF. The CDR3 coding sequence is TGTGCCAGCAGCTTAGCGACAGGGGTAGATACGCAGTATTTT.